Listed here is a single TCR beta chain. The sample is drawn from a study of blood T cell repertoires in COVID-19. Study-level background: Acute and convalescent COVID-19 samples came from the United States, Italy and Spain. The cDNA or gDNA used as material had been derived from T cells, B-cell-depleted T cells, or PBMCs.

Patients at the Seattle site were enrolled during active infection and followed longitudinally. Under the authors' procedure: Researchers report that nucleated cell counts were estimated from reference gene primer amplification. Clones were read by immunoSEQ multiplex PCR, and TCRdb kept only the in-frame ones, dropping some. For V, J and clone size, that table is used; D and trimming come from the DNA. The sample consists of 200,000 to 300,000 clones, around 89% of them appearing once. Germline V CDR1 and CDR2: SGHNT, YENEEA. V was clipped by 5 bases and J by 8 bases, with 13 bases between them. The CDR3 runs to 13 residues.

The material sequenced was peripheral blood. This sequence was found in a woman between 25 and 40 years old with COVID-19, enrolled during active disease. The gene calls are TRBV11-3 and TRBJ2-1; no reliable D call. The CDR3 DNA sequence: TGTGCCAGCAGCCCCGGAAGCGAGCATGAGCAGTTCTTC. It translates to CASSPGSEHEQFF. Supplemented by reference TRBV11-3 and TRBJ2-1, the full variable domain reads EAGVVQSPRYKIIEKKQPVAFWCNPISGHNTLYWYLQNLGQGPELLIRYENEEAVDDSQLPKDRFSAERLKGVDSTLKIQPAELGDSAVYLCASSPGSEHEQFFGPGTRLTVL.